This T cell receptor beta chain is drawn from a study of OX40 agonist ivuxolimab in advanced cancers. Study-wide context: Patients achieving partial responses numbered three: one hepatocellular carcinoma case and two cutaneous melanoma cases.

Assay used: immunoSEQ multiplex PCR; TCRdb lists only in-frame clones, some missing. The sample contains 75,000 to 80,000 clones, approximately 95% of which appear only once. Sequenced material: CD4+ or CD8+ T cells sorted from blood, taken in a trial of the OX40 agonist ivuxolimab. The TCR comes from an adult with an advanced solid tumor such as melanoma, head and neck, liver or kidney cancer.

The CDR3 sequence: CASSFGLASTDTQYF. In DNA, the CDR3 is TGTGCCAGCAGTTTCGGACTAGCTAGCACAGATACGCAGTATTTT. V is TRBV2 and J is TRBJ2-3; 8 nucleotides match TRBD2. From germline, CDR1 is SNHLY and CDR2 FYNNEI. The CDR3 has 15 amino acids. Trimming cost V 5 bases and J 0 bases; bases outside gene matches: 4.